The 3 T cell receptor beta chains in this list originate from one sample, sequenced in a study of blood T cell repertoires in COVID-19. Some clones are missing from TCRdb's copy, which holds only in-frame ones; the method was immunoSEQ multiplex PCR. The sample has 200,000 or so clones; roughly 76% are singletons. Sample: peripheral blood. The origin of the receptors is a woman older than 75 with COVID-19, enrolled during active disease.

This clone was counted many times. V is TRBV2 and J is TRBJ2-3; D may be TRBD1 (5 bases). CDR3 length equals 16 residues. Germline V gene data show CDR1 as SNHLY and CDR2 as FYNNEI. V lost 7 bases and J 0 bases, leaving 17 bases between the germline ends. The CDR3 nucleotides read TGTGCCAGCAATGGGAACCGACAGTTTAGCACAGATACGCAGTATTTT. It encodes CASNGNRQFSTDTQYF.

The DNA of the CDR3 is TGTGCCAGCAGCTTGACAGGGGCTGGCGATCAGCCCCAGCATTTT. Encoded protein: CASSLTGAGDQPQHF. This rearrangement joins TRBV7-9 to TRBJ1-5; 8 nucleotides line up with TRBD1. Germline-derived CDR1 and CDR2 are SEHNR and FQNEAQ (reference sequence). J gave up 5 bases and V 3 bases, and 6 bases lay outside the gene matches. This CDR3 comprises 15 residues.

The CDR3 coding sequence is TGTGCCAGCAGCTTAGACAGGGGGGGATTCTACGAGCAGTACTTC. Its protein is CASSLDRGGFYEQYF. This sequence joins TRBV7-8 and TRBJ2-7; possibly TRBD1 for D (8 bases). CDR1 SGHVS and CDR2 FQNEAQ come from the germline V gene. The CDR3 extends over 15 amino acids. V lost 1 base, J lost 3 bases, and 13 bases lay in between.